Sequencing of this T cell receptor beta chain was carried out in a study of T cell responses to AZD1222 COVID-19 vaccine. Whole-study context: Second doses were pooled across both intervals (about 4 or about 12 weeks). Study findings and constraints: Spike-specific TCR breadth rose after two AZD1222 doses, and depth rose as well. Among the donors, most were white British and more were female, and clonal diversity was possibly underestimated. Nearly half of the spike-specific TCRs reportedly recognize variant regions that carry no mutations.

Generated by immunoSEQ multiplex PCR, the TCRdb table keeps only in-frame clones and is missing some. The sample holds some 130,000 clones, approximately 90% seen once. This clone came up a few times. The antigen remains undetermined. Sequenced here: peripheral blood, sampled on day 0 of AZD1222 vaccination. This TCR was recovered from an adult in good health.

CDR3 region: CASSPGTSGYNEQFF. As DNA, the CDR3 is TGCGCCAGCAGCCCGGGGACTAGCGGCTACAATGAGCAGTTCTTC. The chain recombines TRBV5-1 with TRBJ2-1, with 11 nucleotides matching TRBD2. The ends lost 4 bases at V and 3 bases at J; junction bases unmatched: 3. Per the germline V gene, CDR1 is SGHRS and CDR2 is YFSETQ. CDR3 length: 15 residues.